Listed below are T cell receptor beta chains from one sample, sequenced in a study of beta chain features in type 1 diabetes. Assay: immunoSEQ multiplex PCR; the TCRdb copy retains only in-frame clones and omits some. Of under 250,000 clones listed, 27% were seen once; the top ten hold roughly 4%. Sequencing input: central memory CD4+ T cells from blood. These TCRs come from a young man in good health. Both conserved end residues are part of each CDR3. A D gene is named only where the DNA matches it firmly. Size values are once, few and many counts, or a class for expanded clones, and some rows have none.

D: TRBD1; V: TRBV6-5; J: TRBJ2-1; size: -; DNA: TGTGCCAGCAGTCGGCGCCGGACAGGATACAATGAGCAGTTCTTC; CDR3: CASSRRRTGYNEQFF
D: TRBD1; V: TRBV29-1; J: TRBJ2-2; size: -; DNA: TGCAGCGTTACCGGGACAGCTTTCACCGGGGAGCTGTTTTTT; CDR3: CSVTGTAFTGELFF
D: TRBD2; V: TRBV5-1; J: TRBJ2-3; size: few; DNA: TGCGCCAGCAGGTCGGGAGGAAGCACAGATACGCAGTATTTT; CDR3: CASRSGGSTDTQYF
D: TRBD1; V: TRBV9; J: TRBJ2-1; size: -; DNA: TGTGCCAGCAGCGTAGATCCGAACAGGGGAAGGAATGAGCAGTTCTTC; CDR3: CASSVDPNRGRNEQFF
D: -; V: TRBV28; J: TRBJ1-2; size: few; DNA: TGTGCCAGCAGCCAGACAAAGGATGGCTACACCTTC; CDR3: CASSQTKDGYTF
D: TRBD2; V: TRBV25-1; J: TRBJ2-7; size: -; DNA: TGTGCCAGCACCCCGGGGGGATTCTACGAGCAGTACTTC; CDR3: CASTPGGFYEQYF
D: -; V: TRBV5-5; J: TRBJ1-5; size: few; DNA: TGTGCCAGCAGCTTGTTCAGCGGCAATCAGCCCCAGCATTTT; CDR3: CASSLFSGNQPQHF
D: -; V: TRBV7-9; J: TRBJ2-3; size: few; DNA: TGTGCCAGCAGCCCCCCCAGCCGGGATACGCAGTATTTT; CDR3: CASSPPSRDTQYF
D: -; V: TRBV6-5; J: TRBJ1-2; size: -; DNA: TGTGCCAGCAGTTACCGGGACCGATCTAACTATGGCTACACCTTC; CDR3: CASSYRDRSNYGYTF
D: -; V: TRBV15; J: TRBJ1-2; size: many; DNA: TGTGCCACCAGCATGCTGACAGGCACTAACTATGGCTACACCTTC; CDR3: CATSMLTGTNYGYTF
D: TRBD1; V: TRBV29-1; J: TRBJ2-1; size: -; DNA: TGCAGCGTTGGACAGGGCGGCTCCTACAATGAGCAGTTCTTC; CDR3: CSVGQGGSYNEQFF
D: -; V: TRBV30; J: TRBJ1-6; size: -; DNA: TGTGCCTGGAGAAGGGAGGAGAATTCACCCCTCCACTTT; CDR3: CAWRREENSPLHF
D: -; V: TRBV2; J: TRBJ2-4; size: -; DNA: TGTGCCAGCAGTGAGTACGGACGGGGGCTCAAAAACATTCAGTACTTC; CDR3: CASSEYGRGLKNIQYF
D: -; V: TRBV20-1; J: TRBJ1-1; size: few; DNA: TGCAGTGCTCATATAGATCAAGCTTTCTTT; CDR3: CSAHIDQAFF
D: TRBD2; V: TRBV14; J: TRBJ2-1; size: few; DNA: TGTGCCAGCAGCCCCGTCCGCTTTAGCGGGAGTAAAGGATCCTACAATGAGCAGTTCTTC; CDR3: CASSPVRFSGSKGSYNEQFF
D: TRBD1; V: TRBV29-1; J: TRBJ2-7; size: -; DNA: TGCAGCGTTAACAGGGGCCCATACGAGCAGTACTTC; CDR3: CSVNRGPYEQYF
D: TRBD2; V: TRBV5-1; J: TRBJ2-2; size: few; DNA: TGCGCCAGCAGCTTTGGACTAGCGGTAACCACCGGGGAGCTGTTTTTT; CDR3: CASSFGLAVTTGELFF
D: -; V: TRBV6-5; J: TRBJ1-2; size: -; DNA: TGTGCCATCAGAACCACAGGCGCCTATGGCTACACCTTC; CDR3: CAIRTTGAYGYTF
D: TRBD1; V: TRBV28; J: TRBJ2-7; size: many; DNA: TGTGCCAGCAGAGGGACAGGGGACAACGAGCAGTACTTC; CDR3: CASRGTGDNEQYF
D: -; V: TRBV5-6; J: TRBJ2-5; size: -; DNA: TGTGCCAGCACCCGGAGTGGAGGCTGGTACCAAGAGACCCAGTACTTC; CDR3: CASTRSGGWYQETQYF